This entry concerns a single T cell receptor beta chain. Deep was the level at which the assay was run. Libraries were prepared by immunoSEQ multiplex PCR; TCRdb keeps only in-frame clonotypes and omits some of them. The sample contains about 470,000 clones, roughly 77% of which appear only once. The sample comes from a study of shared clonotypes between healthy human individuals. The length of the CDR3 is 14 residues. V was pared by 1 base and J by 3 bases, with 2 bases of the junction left unmatched. Germline CDR1 and CDR2: KGHSH and LQKENI. Sequenced input: PBMCs. This sequence was found in a woman aged 40 to 55 in good health. Some clones in this sample may be carry-over from other donors' samples. The chain links TRBV18 to TRBJ2-7; 8 bases match TRBD1. In nucleotides, the CDR3 is TGTGCCAGCTCACCACTAACAGGGGGCTACGAGCAGTACTTC. Protein product: CASSPLTGGYEQYF. Full variable domain (rest looked up from reference TRBV18 and TRBJ2-7): NAGVMQNPRHLVRRRGQEARLRCSPMKGHSHVYWYRQLPEEGLKFMVYLQKENIIDESGMPKERFSAEFPKEGPSILRIQQVVRGDSAAYFCASSPLTGGYEQYFGPGTRLTVT.